This T cell receptor beta chain was captured by sequencing in a study of breast tumors, draining lymph nodes, adjacent tissues. Study-wide results and limits: Tumor and nontumor repertoires were significantly more similar in luminal-like than in basal-like breast cancer. Tumor TCR diversity was below lymph nodes but above nontumor tissue.

This clonotype was counted ten times or more. Antigen unknown. Germline loops: CDR1 MNHNY, CDR2 SVGAGI (reference sequence). CDR3 size: 14 residues. Losses at the gene ends were 6 bases for V and 4 bases for J; bases not matched to a gene: 5. TCRdb independently ran MiXCR on the multiplex PCR reads; one entry per CDR3 protein. The sample records hundreds of thousands of distinct CDR3 sequences, around 32% being singletons. The lymph nodes were axillary draining lymph nodes from breast cancer patients. V gene TRBV6-6 combines with J gene TRBJ1-5; 8 nucleotides line up with TRBD1. The clonotype originates from a female donor with breast cancer. Some clones in this sample may be carry-over from other donors' samples. Material for sequencing was axillary lymph node tissue. For the CDR3, the DNA is TGTGCCAGCAGACCCGGGACAGGTAATCAGCCCCAGCATTTT. Protein product: CASRPGTGNQPQHF.